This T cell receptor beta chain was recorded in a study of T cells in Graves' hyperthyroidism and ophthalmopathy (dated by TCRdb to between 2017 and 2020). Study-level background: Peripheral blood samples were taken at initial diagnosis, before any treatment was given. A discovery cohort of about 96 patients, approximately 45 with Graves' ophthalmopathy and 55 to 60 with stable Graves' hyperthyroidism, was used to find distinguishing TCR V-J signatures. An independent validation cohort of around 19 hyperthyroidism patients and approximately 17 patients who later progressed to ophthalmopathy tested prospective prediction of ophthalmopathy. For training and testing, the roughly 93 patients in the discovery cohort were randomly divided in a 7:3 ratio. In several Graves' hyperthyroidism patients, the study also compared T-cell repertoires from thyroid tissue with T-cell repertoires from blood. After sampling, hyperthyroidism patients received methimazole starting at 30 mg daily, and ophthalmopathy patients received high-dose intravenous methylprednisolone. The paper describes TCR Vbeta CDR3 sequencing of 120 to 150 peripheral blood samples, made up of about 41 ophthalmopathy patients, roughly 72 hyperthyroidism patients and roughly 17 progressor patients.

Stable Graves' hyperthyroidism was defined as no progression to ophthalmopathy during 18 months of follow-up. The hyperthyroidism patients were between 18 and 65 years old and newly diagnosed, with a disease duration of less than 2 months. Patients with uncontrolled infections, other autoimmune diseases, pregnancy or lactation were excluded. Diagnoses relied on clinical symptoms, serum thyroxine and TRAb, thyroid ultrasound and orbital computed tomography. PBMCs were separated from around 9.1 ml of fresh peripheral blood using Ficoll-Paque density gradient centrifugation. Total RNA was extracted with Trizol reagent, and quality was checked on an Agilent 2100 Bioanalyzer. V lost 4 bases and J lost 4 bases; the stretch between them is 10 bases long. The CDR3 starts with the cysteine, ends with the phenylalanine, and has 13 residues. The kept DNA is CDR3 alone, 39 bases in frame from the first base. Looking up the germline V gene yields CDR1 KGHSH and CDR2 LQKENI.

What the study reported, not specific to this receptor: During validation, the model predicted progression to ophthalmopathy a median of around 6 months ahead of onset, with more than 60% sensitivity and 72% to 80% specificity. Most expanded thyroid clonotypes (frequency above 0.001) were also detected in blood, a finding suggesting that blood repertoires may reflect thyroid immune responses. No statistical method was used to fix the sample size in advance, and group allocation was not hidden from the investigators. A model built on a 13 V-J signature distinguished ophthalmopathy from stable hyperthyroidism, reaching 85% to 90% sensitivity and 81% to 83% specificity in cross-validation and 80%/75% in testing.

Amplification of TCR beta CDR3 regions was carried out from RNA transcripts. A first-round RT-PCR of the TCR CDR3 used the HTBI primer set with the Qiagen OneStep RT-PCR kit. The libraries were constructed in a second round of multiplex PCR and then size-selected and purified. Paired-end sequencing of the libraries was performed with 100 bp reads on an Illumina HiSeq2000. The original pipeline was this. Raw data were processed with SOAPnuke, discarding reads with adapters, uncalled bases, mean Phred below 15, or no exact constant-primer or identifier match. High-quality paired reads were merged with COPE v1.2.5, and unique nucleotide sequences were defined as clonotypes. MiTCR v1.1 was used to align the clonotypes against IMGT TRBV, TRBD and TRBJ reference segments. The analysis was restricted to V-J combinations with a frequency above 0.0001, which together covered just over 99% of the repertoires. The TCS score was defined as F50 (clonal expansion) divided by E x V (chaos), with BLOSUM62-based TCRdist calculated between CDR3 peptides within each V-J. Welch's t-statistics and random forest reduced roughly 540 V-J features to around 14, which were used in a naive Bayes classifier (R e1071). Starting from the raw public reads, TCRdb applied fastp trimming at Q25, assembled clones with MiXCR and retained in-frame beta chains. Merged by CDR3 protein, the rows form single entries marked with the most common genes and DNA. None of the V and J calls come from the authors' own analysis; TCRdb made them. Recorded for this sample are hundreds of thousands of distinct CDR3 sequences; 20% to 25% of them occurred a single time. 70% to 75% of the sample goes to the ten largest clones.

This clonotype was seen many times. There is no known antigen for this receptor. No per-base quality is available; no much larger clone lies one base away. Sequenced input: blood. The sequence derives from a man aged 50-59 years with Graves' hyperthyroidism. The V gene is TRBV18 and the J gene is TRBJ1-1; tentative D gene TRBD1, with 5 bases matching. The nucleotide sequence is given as TGTGCCAGCTCACAGGGGCCAGGCACTGAAGCTTTCTTT. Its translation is CASSQGPGTEAFF.